This entry lists 25 T cell receptor beta chains sequenced from one sample in a study of shared clonotypes between healthy human individuals. It was CD45RO-negative cells, positively selected for CCR7, that made up naive CD8 cells, with terminally differentiated effector memory CD45RA+ cells excluded. Sequencing was performed with immunoSEQ multiplex PCR; in TCRdb, only in-frame clones are kept and a portion is missing. The table has about 1,900,000 clones, around 96% seen once. Sequencing input: naive CD8+ T cells sorted from blood. The receptors here all came from a man aged 18 to 30 in good health.

J is TRBJ1-2 and V is TRBV19; tentatively, D is TRBD1 (6 bases). V was shortened by 0 bases and J by 1 base, with 12 bases between the two germline ends. Germline CDR1 and CDR2: LNHDA and SQIVND (reference sequence). CDR3 size: 16 residues. CDR3 residues: CASSIDLEGDNYGYTF. The CDR3 region has the DNA TGTGCCAGTAGTATAGATCTTGAGGGGGATAACTATGGCTACACCTTC.

Details on this clone: The identical CDR3 is also encoded by other nucleotide sequences in the sample. This chain uses TRBV9 with TRBJ2-7; D possibly corresponds to TRBD1 (6 bases). CDR1 and CDR2 from the germline V gene are SGDLS and YYNGEE. The CDR3 length is 15 residues. The V and J ends lost 0 bases and 0 bases respectively, with 10 bases between them. The DNA for the CDR3 is TGTGCCAGCAGCGTAGGACAGGCCAGCTCCTACGAGCAGTACTTC. This encodes CASSVGQASSYEQYF.

The rearrangement joins TRBV7-9 to TRBJ2-7; D perhaps matches TRBD1 (6 bases). The germline V gene encodes CDR1 SEHNR and CDR2 FQNEAQ (reference sequence). The CDR3 sequence is 14 residues long. Trimming took off 6 bases at V and 5 bases at J, with 17 bases between the two ends. Written as DNA, the CDR3 is TGTGCCAGCAGTTTTCTAGAGGACAGCAACGAGCAGTACTTC. It encodes CASSFLEDSNEQYF.

V and J are TRBV11-2 and TRBJ1-2; tentative D call: TRBD1 (6 bases). Germline V CDR1 and CDR2: SGHAT, FQNNGV. The CDR3 length is 15 residues. V was clipped by 4 bases and J by 4 bases, with 16 bases between them. The CDR3 loop is CASSSQQGRIYGYTF. CDR3 DNA: TGTGCCAGCAGCTCCCAACAGGGTAGGATCTATGGCTACACCTTC.

In regard to this clone: Other DNA sequences from this sample encode an identical CDR3 as well. V is TRBV5-6 and J is TRBJ1-2; maybe TRBD1 (6 bases). Trimming left V 4 bases short and J 2 bases short, with 9 bases between. Germline V CDR1 and CDR2: SGHDT, YYEEEE. This CDR3 comprises 13 residues. CDR3 in DNA: TGTGCCAGCAGCCTCGGACAGAACTATGGCTACACCTTC. This translates into CASSLGQNYGYTF.

This chain connects TRBV19 to TRBJ2-7; no clear D. V lost 3 bases and J lost 5, with 14 bases in between. The CDR3 is 14 residues long. Germline V gives CDR1 LNHDA, CDR2 SQIVND (reference sequence). CDR3 in amino acids: CASSIDLETDEQYF. The CDR3 DNA follows: TGTGCCAGTAGTATCGATCTAGAAACTGACGAGCAGTACTTC.

This chain connects TRBV19 to TRBJ2-1, with TRBD2 matching 9 bases. The CDR3 loop spans 15 amino acids. Trimming cost V 7 bases and J 6 bases; bases outside gene matches: 10. Germline CDR1 is LNHDA and CDR2 is SQIVND (reference sequence). CDR3 protein: CASTPTSGGVNEQFF. In nucleotides, the CDR3 is TGTGCCAGTACCCCGACTAGCGGAGGCGTCAATGAGCAGTTCTTC.

V and J are TRBV2 and TRBJ2-5; 7 positions match TRBD2. With 4 bases clipped from V and 1 base from J, the junction kept 12 bases outside the gene matches. CDR1 is SNHLY, CDR2 FYNNEI, per germline. The CDR3 is made up of 17 amino acids. CDR3 sequence: CASSGEATLAVQETQYF. For the CDR3, the DNA is TGTGCCAGCAGTGGAGAAGCCACCCTAGCGGTCCAAGAGACCCAGTACTTC.

This chain connects TRBV7-8 to TRBJ1-1; no clear D gene. V dropped 7 bases and J dropped 5 bases, with 5 bases sitting between them. The CDR3 loop spans 10 amino acids. Germline CDR1 SGHVS, CDR2 FQNEAQ. Here the CDR3 reads CASIGTEAFF. CDR3 sequence (DNA): TGTGCCAGCATCGGAACTGAAGCTTTCTTT.

The chain uses TRBV7-9 and TRBJ2-7; the match to TRBD2 covers 8 bases. With 5 bases clipped from V and 1 base from J, the junction kept 7 bases outside the gene matches. The germline CDR1 and CDR2 sequences are SEHNR and FQNEAQ (reference sequence). This CDR3 is 15 amino acids long. In DNA, the CDR3 is TGTGCCAGCAGCCACGGACTAGCTCTTTCCTACGAGCAGTACTTC. Translating it yields CASSHGLALSYEQYF.

V is TRBV28 and J is TRBJ1-5; D is undetermined. V was shortened by 6 bases and J by 7 bases, with 7 bases between the two germline ends. The CDR3 is 11 amino acids. Per the germline V gene, CDR1 is MDHEN and CDR2 is SYDVKM. This chain's CDR3 is CASSSPQPQHF. The CDR3 DNA reads TGTGCCAGCAGCTCCCCCCAGCCCCAGCATTTT.

This sequence joins TRBV7-2 and TRBJ1-1, with D perhaps TRBD1 (6 bases). The CDR3 runs to 14 residues. Trimming pared 5 bases from V and 3 bases from J, leaving 13 bases between. CDR1 is SGHTA and CDR2 is FQGNSA in the germline V gene. The CDR3 here is CASSLDHRDTEAFF. The CDR3 DNA sequence: TGTGCCAGCAGCCTAGACCACAGGGACACTGAAGCTTTCTTT.

The CDR3 sequence: CACERGTGLNQPQHF. The CDR3 bases are TGTGCCTGCGAAAGAGGGACTGGCCTTAATCAGCCCCAGCATTTT. The V gene is TRBV6-1, the J gene TRBJ1-5; weak D call: TRBD1 (5 bases). CDR1 is MNHNS, CDR2 SASEGT, per germline. This CDR3 comprises 15 residues. The ends were cut back, 11 bases at V and 4 bases at J, with 21 bases in the middle.

The chain carries TRBV27 and TRBJ2-4, with a weak D call TRBD1 (5 bases). The CDR3 is made up of 13 amino acids. Trimming took off 3 bases at V and 6 bases at J, with 9 bases between the two ends. CDR1 MNHEY and CDR2 SMNVEV come from the germline V gene (reference sequence). CDR3 sequence: CASSFRQGNIQYF. DNA of the CDR3: TGTGCCAGCAGTTTCCGCCAGGGAAACATTCAGTACTTC.

This sequence joins TRBV5-4 and TRBJ2-3; weak D call: TRBD2 (6 bases). CDR3 size: 15 residues. The germline CDR1 and CDR2 sequences are SGHNT and YYREEE (reference sequence). V was cut by 3 bases and J by 4 bases, with 15 bases left in between. CDR3 sequence: CASSSSLASADTQYF. CDR3 DNA sequence: TGTGCCAGCAGCTCCAGCCTTGCTAGCGCAGATACGCAGTATTTT.

This rearrangement joins TRBV6-5 to TRBJ1-5; the D gene is possibly TRBD1 (6 bases). CDR1 MNHEY and CDR2 SVGAGI come from the germline V gene. Trimming shortened V by 4 bases and J by 6 bases, and 13 bases separated the two germline ends. The CDR3 length is 14 residues. The CDR3 loop is CASSSDIGGQPQHF. In DNA form, the CDR3 reads TGTGCCAGCAGTTCCGACATAGGGGGTCAGCCCCAGCATTTT.

The chain couples TRBV28 to TRBJ1-5, with a weak D call TRBD1 (6 bases). The germline V gene encodes CDR1 MDHEN and CDR2 SYDVKM. CDR3 length: 14 amino acids. The ends were cut back, 2 bases at V and 5 bases at J, with 10 bases in the middle. The CDR3 protein is CASSLRKGDQPQHF. As DNA, the CDR3 is TGTGCCAGCAGTTTAAGGAAGGGGGATCAGCCCCAGCATTTT.

The V gene is TRBV5-4, the J gene TRBJ2-7; 11 bases map to TRBD1. CDR3 size: 14 residues. Germline V gene data show CDR1 as SGHNT and CDR2 as YYREEE (reference sequence). V lost 4 bases to trimming and J lost 0 bases; unmatched junction nucleotides: 0. The CDR3 is CASSGTGGSYEQYF. DNA of the CDR3: TGTGCCAGCAGCGGGACAGGGGGCTCCTACGAGCAGTACTTC.

V is TRBV2 and J is TRBJ2-3, with a tentative D call TRBD2 (5 bases). V was pared by 8 bases and J by 0 bases, with 9 bases between. Germline assignment: CDR1 SNHLY and CDR2 FYNNEI. The CDR3 spans 13 residues. The CDR3 region has the DNA TGTGCCAGCGGACTTCCCAGCACAGATACGCAGTATTTT. Encoded protein: CASGLPSTDTQYF.

CDR3 in amino acids: CASSPRTSGGYTDTQYF. The CDR3 coding sequence is TGTGCCAGCAGCCCCCGGACTAGCGGGGGGTACACAGATACGCAGTATTTT. The chain joins TRBV7-2 to TRBJ2-3; 14 bases agree with TRBD2. With V trimmed by 5 bases and J by 2 bases, 6 bases remained unmatched. The CDR3 is 17 amino acids. CDR1 and CDR2 from the germline V gene are SGHTA and FQGNSA.

As to this clone: The same CDR3 also results from other DNA sequences found in this sample. V usage is TRBV27 and J usage is TRBJ2-5, with 9 bases identical to TRBD2. The CDR3 extends over 13 amino acids. Germline CDR1 reads MNHEY; CDR2 reads SMNVEV (reference sequence). With V trimmed by 3 bases and J by 4 bases, 0 bases remained unmatched. CDR3 protein: CASSLGLAETQYF. The CDR3 DNA reads TGTGCCAGCAGTTTGGGACTAGCAGAGACCCAGTACTTC.

The chain has TRBV25-1 and TRBJ1-2; 8 bases line up with TRBD1. The CDR3 runs to 18 residues. Unmatched junction bases numbered 16, after V lost 1 base and J lost 6 bases. Germline V lookup: CDR1 MGHDK, CDR2 SYGVNS. The CDR3: CASSELGDRPTYGDGYTF. Here the CDR3 DNA reads TGTGCCAGCAGTGAATTGGGGGACAGGCCTACCTATGGGGATGGCTACACCTTC.

J is TRBJ2-1 and V is TRBV27, with D tentatively TRBD2 (5 bases). CDR3 length equals 16 residues. The germline V gene encodes CDR1 MNHEY and CDR2 SMNVEV (reference sequence). Trimming took off 0 bases at V and 0 bases at J, with 9 bases between the two ends. The CDR3, as DNA: TGTGCCAGCAGTTTATCCTCGGGGAACTCCTACAATGAGCAGTTCTTC. Translation gives CASSLSSGNSYNEQFF.

The V and J genes are TRBV19 and TRBJ2-7; D remains ambiguous. Trimming took off 6 bases at V and 1 base at J, with 10 bases between the two ends. Germline-derived CDR1 and CDR2 are LNHDA and SQIVND (reference sequence). This CDR3 spans 13 amino acids. The CDR3 spells CASRDPRSYEQYF. The CDR3 bases are TGTGCCAGTAGGGATCCAAGATCCTACGAGCAGTACTTC.

The rearrangement uses TRBV7-8 and TRBJ2-3; D might be TRBD1 or TRBD2, each matching 5 bases. Per germline, CDR1 SGHVS and CDR2 FQNEAQ. CDR3 size: 17 residues. V lost 5 bases and J 4 bases, leaving 22 bases between the germline ends. The CDR3 region has the DNA TGTGCCAGCAGCCCTCAGGGAGCGACACTCCTGGCAGATACGCAGTATTTT. It translates to CASSPQGATLLADTQYF.